These 24 T cell receptor beta chains came from one sample sequenced in a study of OX40 agonist ivuxolimab in advanced cancers. Method: immunoSEQ multiplex PCR; TCRdb's copy keeps in-frame clones and lacks some. In the table there are under 25,000 clones, about four fifths of which are singletons. Sequenced material: CD4+ or CD8+ T cells sorted from blood, taken in a trial of the OX40 agonist ivuxolimab. These receptors were collected from an adult with an advanced solid tumor such as melanoma, head and neck, liver or kidney cancer.

The V and J genes are TRBV4-2 and TRBJ2-7; 10 bases fit TRBD2. This CDR3 is 18 amino acids long. Germline V gives CDR1 LGHNA, CDR2 YNFKEQ. J gave up 3 bases and V 0 bases, and 11 bases lay outside the gene matches. CDR3 protein: CASSQDLLTSGTRYEQYF. CDR3 nucleotide sequence: TGTGCCAGCAGCCAAGATCTATTAACTAGCGGGACACGCTACGAGCAGTACTTC.

The chain links TRBV4-2 to TRBJ2-2; TRBD2 is a possible D gene (5 bases). V lost 1 base and J 3 bases, leaving 9 bases between the germline ends. Germline loops: CDR1 LGHNA, CDR2 YNFKEQ. The CDR3 is 15 residues long. CDR3 in DNA: TGTGCCAGCAGCCAAGGAACCGGGGACACCGGGGAGCTGTTTTTT. Translated, it gives CASSQGTGDTGELFF.

The J gene is TRBJ1-2, the V gene TRBV11-2; a possible D gene is TRBD1 (5 bases). Germline values: CDR1 SGHAT, CDR2 FQNNGV. The length of the CDR3 is 15 residues. V was cut by 3 bases and J by 4 bases, with 15 bases left in between. CDR3 in DNA: TGTGCCAGCAGCTTTAATACAGGCGTCTCCTATGGCTACACCTTC. Translation: CASSFNTGVSYGYTF.

CDR3 loop: CATSRAQETQYF. DNA for the CDR3: TGTGCCACCAGCAGAGCTCAAGAGACCCAGTACTTC. This chain uses TRBV15 with TRBJ2-5, with D unresolved. CDR3 length: 12 amino acids. The V end lost 1 base, the J end lost 2 bases, and 2 bases lay between the germline ends. Looked up from germline, CDR1 is LNHNV and CDR2 is YYDKDF (reference sequence).

The rearrangement uses TRBV6-5 and TRBJ2-7; a possible D gene is TRBD2 (7 bases). V was trimmed by 2 bases and J by 9 bases, leaving 17 bases between them. In germline, CDR1 is MNHEY, CDR2 SVGAGI. CDR3 length equals 14 residues. The CDR3 is CASSYTGTTDRQYF. The CDR3 coding sequence is TGTGCCAGCAGTTACACAGGGACTACCGATAGGCAGTACTTC.

V usage is TRBV25-1 and J usage is TRBJ2-1; possibly TRBD1 for D (6 bases). CDR1 and CDR2 (germline): MGHDK, SYGVNS. This CDR3 comprises 13 residues. Deletions cut 6 bases from V and 4 bases from J, with 10 bases between. This CDR3 reads CASREDSYNEQFF. The CDR3 region has the DNA TGTGCCAGCAGGGAGGACAGTTACAATGAGCAGTTCTTC.

This sequence joins TRBV27 and TRBJ2-5, with a weak D call TRBD1 (6 bases). Germline CDR1 is MNHEY and CDR2 is SMNVEV (reference sequence). The CDR3 spans 14 residues. With 0 bases removed from V and 2 bases from J, the gap between germline ends came to 7 bases. This CDR3 reads CASSLSRGQETQYF. CDR3 coding DNA: TGTGCCAGCAGTTTATCCAGGGGACAAGAGACCCAGTACTTC.

This clone was counted only a few times. An end of the junction does not agree with germline; a read error may underlie this. The genes are TRBV7-2 and TRBJ2-3; 8 positions match TRBD2. Germline V gene sequence: CDR1 SGHTA, CDR2 FQGNSA. The CDR3 sequence is 15 residues long. The CDR3 sequence: CASTLRREDTDTQYF. In DNA form, the CDR3 reads TGTGCCAGCACCTTACGGCGGGAGGACACAGATACGCAGTATTTT.

The J gene is TRBJ1-1, the V gene TRBV6-5; D is possibly TRBD1 (6 bases). The V end was cut by 6 bases, the J end by 6 bases, with 14 bases between. The germline V gene encodes CDR1 MNHEY and CDR2 SVGAGI. There are 13 residues in the CDR3. The CDR3 region is CASRTGTLPEAFF. The CDR3 bases are TGTGCCAGCAGGACGGGGACATTGCCTGAAGCTTTCTTT.

In nucleotides, the CDR3 is TGTGCCATCACCGGGGGGTTCAGCGAGCAGTACTTC. It encodes CAITGGFSEQYF. This chain connects TRBV10-3 to TRBJ2-7; 7 positions match TRBD2. With 7 bases clipped from V and 6 bases from J, the junction kept 6 bases outside the gene matches. Germline CDR1 reads ENHRY; CDR2 reads SYGVKD. This CDR3 has 12 residues.

V usage is TRBV10-3 and J usage is TRBJ2-7, with 15 bases aligning to TRBD2. V lost 2 bases and J lost 5; bases outside the gene matches: 10. The CDR3 has 18 amino acids. CDR1 is ENHRY and CDR2 is SYGVKD in the germline V gene. CDR3: CAISEGRTSGRALDEQYF. DNA of the CDR3: TGTGCCATCAGTGAGGGAAGGACTAGCGGGAGGGCCCTGGACGAGCAGTACTTC.

This clone occurred a few times. The chain is built from TRBV6-4 and TRBJ2-3; TRBD1 is a possible D gene (6 bases). Germline V lookup: CDR1 MRHNA, CDR2 SNTAGT. This CDR3 region has 13 residues. The germline V and J ends were trimmed by 5 bases and 1 base, with 7 bases remaining between them. CDR3 nucleotide sequence: TGTGCCAGCAGTTCAGGGGGCACAGATACGCAGTATTTT. Translating it yields CASSSGGTDTQYF.

V is TRBV18 and J is TRBJ2-7; D not certain. The CDR3 is 14 residues long. Germline lookup yields CDR1 KGHSH and CDR2 LQKENI. V lost 3 bases, J lost 3 bases, and 12 bases lay in between. The CDR3 bases are TGTGCCAGCTCACCGAGCCTGGATTACTACGAGCAGTACTTC. Translating it yields CASSPSLDYYEQYF.

This clone has more than one count but fewer than ten. The chain couples TRBV11-3 to TRBJ2-3; TRBD2 agrees at 9 bases. CDR1 SGHNT and CDR2 YENEEA come from the germline V gene. With 1 base clipped from V and 3 bases from J, the junction kept 5 bases outside the gene matches. This CDR3 has 16 amino acids. CDR3 nucleotide sequence: TGTGCCAGCAGCTTAGGGGCGGGAGGGACAACAGATACGCAGTATTTT. This translates into CASSLGAGGTTDTQYF.

The V and J genes are TRBV25-1 and TRBJ1-6, with D unresolved. The length of the CDR3 is 15 residues. Germline V gene data show CDR1 as MGHDK and CDR2 as SYGVNS. The V gene lost 1 base and the J gene lost 9 bases, with 13 bases spanning the gap. CDR3 loop: CASSESRGLGSPLHF. The CDR3, as DNA: TGTGCCAGCAGTGAATCGAGAGGGTTGGGTTCACCCCTCCACTTT.

The chain joins TRBV30 to TRBJ2-2, with D unresolved. The germline V gene encodes CDR1 GTSNPN and CDR2 SVGIG (reference sequence). With 4 bases removed from V and 1 base from J, the gap between germline ends came to 7 bases. The CDR3 is made up of 13 amino acids. The DNA for the CDR3 is TGTGCCTGGAACACGGTGAACACCGGGGAGCTGTTTTTT. Translating gives CAWNTVNTGELFF.

This clone was picked up one time. The chain uses TRBV6-5 and TRBJ1-2; TRBD1 agrees at 8 bases. Trimming at V came to 6 bases and at J to 2 bases, leaving 5 bases not matched to a gene. The CDR3 is made up of 14 amino acids. CDR1 is MNHEY and CDR2 is SVGAGI in the germline V gene. CDR3 sequence reads: CASRMGQENYGYTF. CDR3 coding DNA: TGTGCCAGCAGGATGGGACAGGAGAACTATGGCTACACCTTC.

This chain uses TRBV30 with TRBJ1-5; D is unresolved. CDR3 length equals 13 residues. Germline V gives CDR1 GTSNPN, CDR2 SVGIG (reference sequence). V was cut by 2 bases and J by 5 bases, with 10 bases left in between. The CDR3 nucleotides read TGTGCCTGGAGTAGCGGACGGGATCAGCCCCAGCATTTT. Translation gives CAWSSGRDQPQHF.

CDR3 coding DNA: TGTGCCAGTCGACCTGGTGGGGGGGCGGCCATGAACACTGAAGCTTTCTTT. It specifies CASRPGGGAAMNTEAFF. The chain combines TRBV19 with TRBJ1-1; D is perhaps TRBD1 (6 bases). Trimming removed 8 bases at V and 0 bases at J, with 22 bases between. The CDR3 extends over 17 amino acids. Germline V gene lookup returns CDR1 LNHDA and CDR2 SQIVND (reference sequence).

This clone was seen just once. V is TRBV12-1 and J is TRBJ2-1; TRBD1, the table's D call, lacks a check against the DNA. TRBV12-1 is tagged as a pseudogene. This CDR3 is built from 13 residues. The CDR3: CASSPKHLNEQFF. The CDR3 bases are TGTGCCAGCAGCCCCAAACACCTCAATGAGCAGTTCTTC.

Concerning this clone itself: One end of the junction varies from germline; a read error may be responsible. Other DNA sequences within the sample encode an identical CDR3. V gene TRBV2 combines with J gene TRBJ2-1; unclear D gene. CDR1 and CDR2 from the germline V gene are SNHLY and FYNNEI. This CDR3 contains 15 residues. The CDR3 protein is CASSIQAETYNEQFF. The CDR3 nucleotides are TGTGCTAGCAGTATTCAAGCTGAAACCTACAATGAGCAGTTCTTC.

The chain joins TRBV7-9 to TRBJ2-3; D gene uncertain. Between the trimmed V and J ends, which lost 0 bases and 5 bases, there was a span of 6 bases. Germline CDR1 SEHNR, CDR2 FQNEAQ (reference sequence). The CDR3 covers 13 residues. The CDR3 bases are TGTGCCAGCAGCTTAGCAGCCGTAGATACGCAGTATTTT. Protein sequence: CASSLAAVDTQYF.

The rearrangement links TRBV5-1 to TRBJ2-5, with 8 bases identical to TRBD2. With 5 bases clipped from V and 2 bases from J, the junction kept 5 bases outside the gene matches. This CDR3 has 14 amino acids. Germline V gives CDR1 SGHRS, CDR2 YFSETQ. The CDR3, as DNA: TGCGCCAGCAGATCGGGACTAGTACAAGAGACCCAGTACTTC. As protein: CASRSGLVQETQYF.

Concerning this clone itself: The junction does not match germline at one end; this may be a read error. The chain is built from TRBV7-7 and TRBJ2-3; D perhaps matches TRBD2 (6 bases). The length of the CDR3 is 13 residues. Germline V gives CDR1 SSHAT, CDR2 FNYEAQ (reference sequence). CDR3 in amino acids: CASSPPGGDTQYF. CDR3 coding DNA: TGTGCTAGCAGCCCCCCCGGGGGAGATACGCAGTATTTT.